This T cell receptor (beta chain) was profiled in a study of cytomegalovirus exposure and HLA in healthy donors. Looking at the study overall: A previous analysis identified 95 million to 120 million unique TCR beta sequences derived from some 170 million T cells. A preliminary data release comprised roughly 85 million unique TCRs obtained from HLA-typed donors. Overall study findings and caveats: The likely origin of a cluster of highly shared sequence variants was a sequencing artifact.

In nominal health when sampled, donors likely had unrecorded immune exposures nonetheless. Regarding this clone: Its cognate antigen is unknown.

Use of 60 Vbeta and 13 Jbeta primers characterized the PCR. Data came from immunoSEQ multiplex PCR; TCRdb stores just in-frame clones and leaves some out. The sample lists over 150,000 clones; about 85% were seen once. Trimming took 5 bases from V and 9 from J; bases not matched to a gene: 8. CDR3 length equals 12 residues. CDR1 and CDR2 (germline): GTSNPN, SVGIG (reference sequence). The specimen sequenced was PBMCs. The chain couples TRBV30 to TRBJ1-1; 8 nucleotides line up with TRBD1. This receptor was identified in a man aged 30 to 45 in good health and CMV-seropositive. The CDR3 sequence: CAWETGATQAFF. The CDR3 nucleotides are TGTGCCTGGGAGACAGGGGCGACCCAAGCTTTCTTT.